The T cell receptor beta chain under discussion was sequenced for a study of monozygotic twins with inflammatory bowel disease. Unsorted whole blood yielded the total RNA, with T cells left unselected. Every TCR library used approximately 3,200 ng of total RNA. Reanalyzing the 5' RACE reads, TCRdb keeps one entry per CDR3 protein, without DNA. This sample's clone table lists 200,000 to 250,000 distinct CDR3 sequences. The study's findings and limits: The co-twins with IBD showed lower TCRbeta diversity (inverse Simpson) than their healthy siblings.

Concerning this clonotype itself: Its target is not known.

Germline lookup yields CDR1 SGDLS and CDR2 YYNGEE. CDR3 size: 16 residues. The rearrangement joins TRBV9 to TRBJ2-3; TCRdb selects TRBD2, and the lack of DNA leaves this call unchecked. This clonotype was sampled from a human donor with ulcerative colitis or Crohn's disease, or a healthy co-twin of an affected twin (not recorded which). The sequencing sample was made of blood. The CDR3 sequence: CASSVHGAGDTDTQYF.